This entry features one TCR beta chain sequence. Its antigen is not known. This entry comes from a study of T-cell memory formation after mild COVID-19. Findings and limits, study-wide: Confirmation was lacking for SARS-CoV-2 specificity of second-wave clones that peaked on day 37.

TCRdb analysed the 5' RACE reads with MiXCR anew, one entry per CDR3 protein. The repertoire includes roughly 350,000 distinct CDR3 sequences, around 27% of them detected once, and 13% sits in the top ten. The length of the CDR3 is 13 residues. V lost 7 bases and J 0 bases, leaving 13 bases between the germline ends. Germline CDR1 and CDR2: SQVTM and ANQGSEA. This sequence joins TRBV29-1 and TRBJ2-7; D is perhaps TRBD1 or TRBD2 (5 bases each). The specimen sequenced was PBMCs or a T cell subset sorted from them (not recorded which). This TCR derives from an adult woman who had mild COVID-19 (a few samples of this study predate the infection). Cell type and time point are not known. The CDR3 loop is CSARDGTSYEQYF. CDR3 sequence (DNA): TGCAGCGCCCGGGACGGAACCTCCTACGAGCAGTACTTC.